A single T cell receptor beta chain is shown here with its context. Other DNA sequences from this sample encode an identical CDR3 as well. This record belongs to a study of blood T cell repertoires in COVID-19. Assay used: immunoSEQ multiplex PCR; TCRdb lists only in-frame clones, some missing. In the table there are 43,000 or so clones, around 86% of which are singletons. The CDR3 is 15 residues long. The germline V gene encodes CDR1 SGHTA and CDR2 FQGNSA. Trimming took 3 bases from V and 1 from J, leaving 11 bases between them. This receptor was taken from a man aged 55-75 years with active COVID-19. The specimen was peripheral blood. The chain is built from TRBV7-2 and TRBJ2-3; a possible D gene is TRBD1 (6 bases). The CDR3 is CASSLAGAGTDTQYF. The CDR3 nucleotides read TGTGCCAGCAGCTTGGCAGGGGCGGGCACAGATACGCAGTATTTT.